Below, one TCR beta chain is given with its context. The sample belongs to a study of T cell responses to AZD1222 COVID-19 vaccine. This CDR3 comprises 15 residues. Germline CDR1 reads MNHEY; CDR2 reads SMNVEV (reference sequence). V was shortened by 5 bases and J by 4 bases, with 17 bases between the two germline ends. Only in-frame clones appear in the TCRdb table, and some are missing; sequencing was by immunoSEQ multiplex PCR. Of under 150,000 clones detected, around nine tenths appear once; the ten largest clones hold around 2.8%. The sample was peripheral blood, taken on day 0 of MenACWY control vaccination. The receptor was derived from an adult in good health. The rearrangement uses TRBV27 and TRBJ2-5, with D perhaps assigned TRBD1 or TRBD2 (6 bases each). The CDR3 protein is CASSRGTTGGETQYF. CDR3 coding DNA: TGTGCCAGCAGTAGAGGGACAACCGGGGGAGAGACCCAGTACTTC.